Presented here are 14 T cell receptor beta chains from one specimen sequenced in a study of neurological immune-mediated disorders. TCRdb re-derived calls from the 5' RACE reads in MiXCR, one entry per CDR3 protein. The sample carries over 45,000 distinct CDR3 sequences, 3% to 3.5% recorded once. The specimen was PBMCs. The receptors come from a man between 35 and 55 years old with multiple sclerosis.

This clonotype appeared many times. The rearrangement joins TRBV12-3 or TRBV12-4 to TRBJ1-2; D is uncertain. This CDR3 is 15 amino acids long. V was cut by 4 bases and J by 6 bases, with 18 bases left in between. The CDR3 nucleotides are TGTGCCAGCAGTTCCACGCAGCAGCTTCATAATGGCTACACCTTC. Amino acids: CASSSTQQLHNGYTF.

This clonotype was counted at least ten times. V gene TRBV5-1 combines with J gene TRBJ2-1; D remains unclear. The germline gives CDR1 SGHRS, CDR2 YFSETQ. Trimming shortened V by 0 bases and J by 0 bases, and 10 bases separated the two germline ends. The CDR3 consists of 16 residues. The CDR3 here is CASSLDWNPSYNEQFF. CDR3 DNA sequence: TGCGCCAGCAGCTTGGATTGGAACCCCTCCTACAATGAGCAGTTCTTC.

In this sample, this clonotype turned up many times. The chain employs TRBV11-2 and TRBJ1-1; D remains unclear. V lost 11 bases and J 0 bases, leaving 19 bases between the germline ends. Germline V gene data show CDR1 as SGHAT and CDR2 as FQNNGV. The CDR3 sequence is 15 residues long. CDR3 DNA: TGTGCCGCTGGCCCATCACTGGCTCTGAACACTGAAGCTTTCTTT. This translates into CAAGPSLALNTEAFF.

At least ten counts were recorded for this clonotype. The chain combines TRBV5-1 with TRBJ1-1; D might be TRBD1 (5 bases). The length of the CDR3 is 14 residues. V was clipped by 0 bases and J by 3 bases, with 9 bases between them. Germline assignment: CDR1 SGHRS and CDR2 YFSETQ. As DNA, the CDR3 is TGCGCCAGCAGCTTGGAAGGGGTAGACACTGAAGCTTTCTTT. This codes for CASSLEGVDTEAFF.

This clonotype occurred many times. The gene calls are TRBV20-1 and TRBJ2-3; the D gene is possibly TRBD2 (5 bases). In germline, CDR1 is DFQATT, CDR2 SNEGSKA (reference sequence). V shed 3 bases and J shed 2 bases, with 6 bases lying between them. This CDR3 contains 12 residues. DNA of the CDR3: TGCAGTGCTAGGGGAGTCACAGATACGCAGTATTTT. Translated: CSARGVTDTQYF.

This clonotype was detected ten times or more. A clone one base away is much larger, so this may be a read error. This chain connects TRBV5-1 to TRBJ2-1; no definite D call. The germline gives CDR1 SGHRS, CDR2 YFSETQ. CDR3 length: 13 residues. Between the trimmed V and J ends, which lost 0 bases and 4 bases, there was a span of 5 bases. The CDR3 nucleotides are TGCGCCAGCAGCTTGGAAAGTTACAATGAGCAGTTCTTC. Protein: CASSLESYNEQFF.

This clonotype has at least ten counts. This chain joins TRBV7-2 and TRBJ2-1; D is unresolved. CDR1 and CDR2 (germline): SGHTA, FQGNSA. The CDR3 loop spans 17 amino acids. Trimming left V 2 bases short and J 0 bases short, with 14 bases between. The CDR3 loop reads CASSLKIIGPSYNEQFF. CDR3 nucleotide sequence: TGTGCCAGCAGCTTAAAAATTATCGGCCCCTCCTACAATGAGCAGTTCTTC.

This clonotype was picked up many times. The chain couples TRBV20-1 to TRBJ1-6, with D possibly being TRBD1 (5 bases). CDR1 and CDR2 (germline): DFQATT, SNEGSKA (reference sequence). V lost 5 bases and J lost 9, with 17 bases in between. There are 14 residues in the CDR3. The CDR3 is CSAQLTGGSSPLHF. Here the CDR3 DNA reads TGCAGTGCTCAACTCACGGGGGGTTCTTCACCCCTCCACTTT.

This clonotype was seen repeatedly, ten times or more. The genes are TRBV3-1 and TRBJ2-6; a weak D match, TRBD2 (7 bases). Per germline, CDR1 LGHDT and CDR2 YNNKEL (reference sequence). V was trimmed by 0 bases and J by 4 bases, leaving 16 bases between them. CDR3 length: 18 amino acids. CDR3 amino acids: CASSQEGPGGTGANVLTF. CDR3 bases: TGTGCCAGCAGCCAAGAAGGTCCGGGGGGCACCGGGGCCAACGTCCTGACTTTC. Full variable domain (outside the CDR3, taken from reference TRBV3-1 and TRBJ2-6): DTAVSQTPKYLVTQMGNDKSIKCEQNLGHDTMYWYKQDSKKFLKIMFSYNNKELIINETVPNRFSPKSPDKAHLNLHINSLELGDSAVYFCASSQEGPGGTGANVLTFGAGSRLTVL.

The rearrangement links TRBV4-1 to TRBJ1-1; the match to TRBD1 covers 10 bases. CDR1 MGHRA and CDR2 YSYEKL come from the germline V gene. CDR3 length: 15 amino acids. The junction had 2 bases not matched to a gene; V was cut back by 4 bases and J by 0 bases. The CDR3 is CASSPGQGVNTEAFF. The CDR3 DNA sequence: TGCGCCAGCAGCCCAGGACAGGGGGTGAACACTGAAGCTTTCTTT.

This clonotype was detected many times. This chain joins TRBV6-5 and TRBJ1-1; 9 bases are shared with TRBD1. The CDR3 totals 15 residues. Trimming took 2 bases from V and 2 from J; bases not matched to a gene: 3. Germline loops: CDR1 MNHEY, CDR2 SVGAGI. CDR3 DNA sequence: TGTGCCAGCAGTTACGGGACAGGGACTAACACTGAAGCTTTCTTT. Its protein is CASSYGTGTNTEAFF.

The table lists this clonotype with many counts. The chain recombines TRBV5-6 with TRBJ1-1, with unresolved D. CDR1 is SGHDT, CDR2 YYEEEE, per germline. V lost 2 bases and J lost 8, with 7 bases in between. The CDR3 is 11 amino acids. The CDR3 region is CASSFGREAFF. CDR3 nucleotides: TGTGCCAGCAGCTTTGGGAGGGAAGCTTTCTTT.

This clonotype was seen more than once but under ten times. The genes are TRBV11-3 and TRBJ2-7; D is perhaps TRBD1 (6 bases). Germline V CDR1 and CDR2: SGHNT, YENEEA. The CDR3 spans 14 residues. Between the trimmed V and J ends, which lost 5 bases and 2 bases, there was a span of 13 bases. As DNA, the CDR3 is TGTGCCAGCAGCCGCCGGGACAATCCCTACGAGCAGTACTTC. This translates into CASSRRDNPYEQYF.

This clonotype was counted many times. The V call is TRBV5-5, the J call TRBJ2-7; D might be TRBD2 (5 bases). V dropped 0 bases and J dropped 1 base, with 11 bases sitting between them. Looked up from germline, CDR1 is SGHKS and CDR2 is YYEKEE (reference sequence). This CDR3 region has 15 residues. CDR3 in DNA: TGTGCCAGCAGCTTGGACCCGGACTCTTCCTACGAGCAGTACTTC. Translated: CASSLDPDSSYEQYF.